The 28 T cell receptor beta chains below were found in one sample sequenced in a study of blood T cell repertoires in COVID-19. Clones were sequenced by immunoSEQ multiplex PCR, and TCRdb holds only the in-frame ones, with some missing. The data contain around 87,000 clones, 85% to 90% of them singletons. Material for sequencing was peripheral blood. These receptors were collected from a human donor with active COVID-19. The donor label of this sample is uncertain.

J is TRBJ1-2 and V is TRBV19; 8 bases fit TRBD1. The CDR3 length is 14 residues. Germline V gene data show CDR1 as LNHDA and CDR2 as SQIVND (reference sequence). The trim removed 6 bases at V and 8 bases at J, leaving 11 bases unmatched. The CDR3 DNA sequence: TGTGCCAGTAGGGAGCAGGGGGCCCTCGGAGGCTACACCTTC. This encodes CASREQGALGGYTF.

The CDR3 loop reads CASSYSGGAGIAEAFF. Written as DNA, the CDR3 is TGTGCCAGCAGTTACTCAGGTGGGGCCGGAATCGCTGAAGCTTTCTTT. The chain has TRBV6-5 and TRBJ1-1; perhaps TRBD1 as D (5 bases). This CDR3 spans 16 amino acids. CDR1 and CDR2 from the germline V gene are MNHEY and SVGAGI. The V and J ends lost 0 bases and 6 bases respectively, with 17 bases between them.

The chain combines TRBV14 with TRBJ2-1, with 9 nucleotides matching TRBD2. The ends lost 1 base at V and 6 bases at J; junction bases unmatched: 4. Germline CDR1 SGHDN, CDR2 FVKESK. The CDR3 covers 15 residues. CDR3 DNA sequence: TGTGCCAGCAGCCAAGCAGCGGGGGGATCCAATGAGCAGTTCTTC. Translated, it gives CASSQAAGGSNEQFF.

This chain joins TRBV7-9 and TRBJ1-1; D is possibly TRBD1 (5 bases). Trimming took 5 bases from V and 3 from J, leaving 13 bases between them. The CDR3 is 14 residues long. Germline CDR1 is SEHNR and CDR2 is FQNEAQ (reference sequence). The CDR3 region is CASSPPRAYTEAFF. CDR3 bases: TGTGCCAGCAGCCCCCCCAGGGCATACACTGAAGCTTTCTTT.

The CDR3 DNA follows: TGTGCCAGTAGTCCTTGGCAGGGGGAAGGTGGCAATCAGCCCCAGCATTTT. It specifies CASSPWQGEGGNQPQHF. The chain has TRBV19 and TRBJ1-5, with TRBD1 matching 7 bases. After removal of 5 bases from V and 2 bases from J, the junction contained 12 bases not matched to a gene. The CDR3 loop spans 17 amino acids. CDR1 LNHDA and CDR2 SQIVND come from the germline V gene (reference sequence).

The chain couples TRBV19 to TRBJ1-4; 7 bases align to TRBD1. Germline V gene lookup returns CDR1 LNHDA and CDR2 SQIVND (reference sequence). The CDR3 sequence is 11 residues long. V shed 7 bases, J shed 10 bases, and the junction held 3 bases outside the gene matches. CDR3 loop: CASTPGGKLFF. CDR3 sequence (DNA): TGTGCCAGTACCCCAGGGGGAAAACTGTTTTTT. Together with reference TRBV19 and TRBJ1-4, the CDR3 gives the full variable domain: DGGITQSPKYLFRKEGQNVTLSCEQNLNHDAMYWYRQDPGQGLRLIYYSQIVNDFQKGDIAEGYSVSREKKESFPLTVTSAQKNPTAFYLCASTPGGKLFFGSGTQLSVL.

CDR3 sequence reads: CASSQVPPTSGGPRETQYF. The DNA for the CDR3 is TGTGCCAGCAGCCAAGTCCCCCCGACTAGCGGGGGGCCTCGGGAGACCCAGTACTTC. The genes are TRBV4-2 and TRBJ2-5; 13 bases map to TRBD2. The CDR3 totals 19 residues. With V trimmed by 1 base and J by 5 bases, 13 bases remained unmatched. Per the germline V gene, CDR1 is LGHNA and CDR2 is YNFKEQ.

This clone was picked up one time. The chain is built from TRBV7-6 and TRBJ1-6; no firm D call. Germline CDR1 SGHVS, CDR2 FNYEAQ. The CDR3 has 17 amino acids. The V and J ends lost 0 bases and 7 bases respectively, with 16 bases between them. For the CDR3, the DNA is TGTGCCAGCAGCTTAGCCGAGTCCGGGGTCGGGAATTCACCCCTCCACTTT. Residues: CASSLAESGVGNSPLHF.

DNA for the CDR3: TGCGCCAGCGGGACTATTGAGACCCAGTACTTC. It is translated as CASGTIETQYF. The chain recombines TRBV10-2 with TRBJ2-5, with 7 bases lining up with TRBD2. The germline gives CDR1 WSHSY, CDR2 SAAADI. With V trimmed by 8 bases and J by 5 bases, 2 bases remained unmatched. CDR3 length: 11 residues.

The chain combines TRBV19 with TRBJ1-1; 7 bases are shared with TRBD1. J gave up 1 base and V 3 bases, and 8 bases lay outside the gene matches. Germline loops: CDR1 LNHDA, CDR2 SQIVND (reference sequence). CDR3 length equals 16 residues. The CDR3 loop is CASSIQGTVSNTEAFF. In nucleotides, the CDR3 is TGTGCCAGTAGTATTCAGGGGACAGTTTCGAACACTGAAGCTTTCTTT.

The genes are TRBV6-6 and TRBJ1-3; TRBD1 agrees at 7 bases. This CDR3 is built from 14 residues. CDR1 is MNHNY and CDR2 is SVGAGI in the germline V gene (reference sequence). The V segment lost 3 bases and the J segment 2 bases; nucleotides outside the gene matches: 1. CDR3 nucleotides: TGTGCCAGCAGTTATCAGGGGGCTGGAAACACCATATATTTT. As protein: CASSYQGAGNTIYF.

This sequence joins TRBV6-2 or TRBV6-3 and TRBJ2-5, with 13 bases aligning to TRBD2. CDR1 is MNHEY and CDR2 is SVGEGT in the germline V gene. V gave up 6 bases and J gave up 3 bases; unmatched junction bases: 4. The CDR3 sequence is 15 residues long. CDR3: CASSGTSGAEETQYF. The CDR3 DNA reads as TGTGCCAGCAGCGGGACTAGCGGGGCAGAAGAGACCCAGTACTTC.

This rearrangement joins TRBV6-2 or TRBV6-3 to TRBJ1-1; the D gene is possibly TRBD1 (5 bases). Germline CDR1 MNHEY, CDR2 SVGEGT. This CDR3 has 13 amino acids. Trimming stripped 5 bases from V and 0 bases from J, with 7 bases between. CDR3 region: CASSATVNTEAFF. The CDR3 nucleotides read TGTGCCAGCAGTGCGACAGTGAACACTGAAGCTTTCTTT.

The rearrangement joins TRBV4-2 to TRBJ1-4, with 12 bases lining up with TRBD1. This CDR3 contains 16 residues. CDR1 is LGHNA, CDR2 YNFKEQ, per germline. Unmatched junction bases numbered 3, after V lost 3 bases and J lost 4 bases. CDR3 DNA sequence: TGTGCCAGCAGCCAGGGGACAGGGGGCGGTAATGAAAAACTGTTTTTT. Translation: CASSQGTGGGNEKLFF.

V is TRBV28 and J is TRBJ2-7; TRBD1 agrees at 9 bases. The trim removed 5 bases at V and 4 bases at J, leaving 6 bases unmatched. The germline CDR1 and CDR2 sequences are MDHEN and SYDVKM. The CDR3 is made up of 14 amino acids. CDR3 coding DNA: TGTGCCAGCAGTGGACAGGGGATGGGGTACGAGCAGTACTTC. Protein product: CASSGQGMGYEQYF. Together with reference TRBV28 and TRBJ2-7, the CDR3 gives the full variable domain: DVKVTQSSRYLVKRTGEKVFLECVQDMDHENMFWYRQDPGLGLRLIYFSYDVKMKEKGDIPEGYSVSREKKERFSLILESASTNQTSMYLCASSGQGMGYEQYFGPGTRLTVT.

The chain links TRBV14 to TRBJ2-7, with 8 bases lining up with TRBD1. Per germline, CDR1 SGHDN and CDR2 FVKESK. The CDR3 runs 16 residues. The junction had 8 bases not matched to a gene; V was cut back by 3 bases and J by 1 base. Written as DNA, the CDR3 is TGTGCCAGCAGCCACGGGCTGACAGGGGAATCCTACGAGCAGTACTTC. This sequence encodes CASSHGLTGESYEQYF.

The chain employs TRBV7-2 and TRBJ2-1, with TRBD1 identical over 8 bases. V shed 5 bases, J shed 1 base, and the junction held 7 bases outside the gene matches. The CDR3 has 16 residues. Germline CDR1 is SGHTA and CDR2 is FQGNSA. The CDR3 protein is CASSIDRGFSYNEQFF. For the CDR3, the DNA is TGTGCCAGCAGCATCGACAGGGGATTTTCCTACAATGAGCAGTTCTTC.

In DNA form, the CDR3 reads TGTGCCAGCAGTGGGACAGGGATTCCTAATGAAAAACTGTTTTTT. As protein: CASSGTGIPNEKLFF. The chain employs TRBV25-1 and TRBJ1-4; 8 positions match TRBD1. CDR1 is MGHDK, CDR2 SYGVNS, per germline. V lost 4 bases to trimming and J lost 3 bases; unmatched junction nucleotides: 4. The CDR3 extends over 15 amino acids.

The rearrangement uses TRBV5-1 and TRBJ2-7, with D maybe TRBD2 (5 bases). The ends were cut back, 0 bases at V and 2 bases at J, with 12 bases in the middle. In germline, CDR1 is SGHRS, CDR2 YFSETQ. The CDR3 is 15 residues long. DNA of the CDR3: TGCGCCAGCAGCTTGGCCGGGAAGGGAACCTACGAGCAGTACTTC. Amino acid sequence: CASSLAGKGTYEQYF. Full variable domain (outside the CDR3, taken from reference TRBV5-1 and TRBJ2-7): KAGVTQTPRYLIKTRGQQVTLSCSPISGHRSVSWYQQTPGQGLQFLFEYFSETQRNKGNFPGRFSGRQFSNSRSEMNVSTLELGDSALYLCASSLAGKGTYEQYFGPGTRLTVT.

This chain links TRBV5-1 with TRBJ2-3, with D perhaps matching TRBD2 (6 bases). Germline V CDR1 and CDR2: SGHRS, YFSETQ. The germline V and J ends were trimmed by 0 bases and 5 bases, with 28 bases remaining between them. CDR3 length equals 20 residues. This chain's CDR3 is CASSLGLGGVVKELGDTQYF. Written as DNA, the CDR3 is TGCGCCAGCAGCTTGGGGTTGGGCGGGGTGGTCAAAGAACTCGGAGATACGCAGTATTTT.

The rearrangement uses TRBV3-1 (or the pseudogene TRBV3-2) and TRBJ2-4; no clear D. The V end was cut by 0 bases, the J end by 0 bases, with 6 bases between. Germline-derived CDR1 and CDR2 are LGHDT and YNNKEL (reference sequence). The CDR3 covers 15 residues. The CDR3 DNA follows: TGTGCCAGCAGCCAAGATAGCTTAGCCAAAAACATTCAGTACTTC. This codes for CASSQDSLAKNIQYF.

The chain links TRBV12-3 or TRBV12-4 to TRBJ1-2; TRBD1 aligns across 7 bases. The J segment lost 2 bases and the V segment lost 8 bases, leaving 5 bases of the junction unmatched. The CDR3 is made up of 13 amino acids. The CDR3 reads CASHRGSNYGYTF. In DNA, the CDR3 is TGTGCCAGCCACAGGGGTTCAAACTATGGCTACACCTTC.

This chain connects TRBV27 to TRBJ1-2; D may be TRBD1 (6 bases). Germline-derived CDR1 and CDR2 are MNHEY and SMNVEV (reference sequence). This CDR3 is 15 amino acids long. Trimming took off 6 bases at V and 1 base at J, with 15 bases between the two ends. The CDR3 loop is CASRDRGALNYGYTF. CDR3 sequence (DNA): TGTGCCAGCAGGGACAGAGGGGCGCTTAACTATGGCTACACCTTC.

The V and J genes are TRBV11-2 and TRBJ2-7, with 12 positions matching TRBD1. CDR3 length: 18 amino acids. The germline V gene has CDR1 SGHAT and CDR2 FQNNGV. Trimming cost V 4 bases and J 3 bases; bases outside gene matches: 13. CDR3 sequence reads: CASSSRPGTGGRVYEQYF. CDR3 sequence (DNA): TGTGCCAGCAGCTCACGTCCCGGGACAGGGGGCCGGGTCTACGAGCAGTACTTC. Complete variable domain (other parts from reference TRBV11-2 and TRBJ2-7): EAGVAQSPRYKIIEKRQSVAFWCNPISGHATLYWYQQILGQGPKLLIQFQNNGVVDDSQLPKDRFSAERLKGVDSTLKIQPAKLEDSAVYLCASSSRPGTGGRVYEQYFGPGTRLTVT.

The chain joins TRBV6-2 or TRBV6-3 to TRBJ1-4, with TRBD1 identical over 9 bases. V shed 4 bases, J shed 8 bases, and the junction held 8 bases outside the gene matches. Looked up from germline, CDR1 is MNHEY and CDR2 is SVGEGT. The CDR3 runs to 15 residues. In nucleotides, the CDR3 is TGTGCCAGCAGTTCCCACCGGACAGGGGACGAAAAACTGTTTTTT. Its protein is CASSSHRTGDEKLFF.

The chain is built from TRBV5-4 and TRBJ2-2; TRBD1 agrees at 8 bases. In germline, CDR1 is SGHNT, CDR2 YYREEE (reference sequence). With V trimmed by 0 bases and J by 0 bases, 4 bases remained unmatched. This CDR3 has 17 residues. The CDR3 protein is CASSLAGGYANTGELFF. As DNA, the CDR3 is TGTGCCAGCAGCTTGGCAGGGGGCTACGCGAACACCGGGGAGCTGTTTTTT.

This chain uses TRBV5-1 with TRBJ1-1; D might be TRBD1 (6 bases). Germline CDR1 SGHRS, CDR2 YFSETQ. The CDR3 sequence is 13 residues long. V gave up 8 bases and J gave up 5 bases, with 16 bases separating them. CDR3 amino acids: CASYREVGTEAFF. The CDR3 region has the DNA TGCGCCAGTTACAGGGAAGTAGGAACTGAAGCTTTCTTT.

The chain couples TRBV18 to TRBJ2-6, with 11 bases matching TRBD2. The V and J ends lost 2 bases and 4 bases, in that order; junction bases with no gene match: 10. Per germline, CDR1 KGHSH and CDR2 LQKENI. CDR3 size: 19 residues. The DNA of the CDR3 is TGTGCCAGCTCACCAATTTTTCTAGCGGGGGGTCCCGGGGCCAACGTCCTGACTTTC. Translating it yields CASSPIFLAGGPGANVLTF.